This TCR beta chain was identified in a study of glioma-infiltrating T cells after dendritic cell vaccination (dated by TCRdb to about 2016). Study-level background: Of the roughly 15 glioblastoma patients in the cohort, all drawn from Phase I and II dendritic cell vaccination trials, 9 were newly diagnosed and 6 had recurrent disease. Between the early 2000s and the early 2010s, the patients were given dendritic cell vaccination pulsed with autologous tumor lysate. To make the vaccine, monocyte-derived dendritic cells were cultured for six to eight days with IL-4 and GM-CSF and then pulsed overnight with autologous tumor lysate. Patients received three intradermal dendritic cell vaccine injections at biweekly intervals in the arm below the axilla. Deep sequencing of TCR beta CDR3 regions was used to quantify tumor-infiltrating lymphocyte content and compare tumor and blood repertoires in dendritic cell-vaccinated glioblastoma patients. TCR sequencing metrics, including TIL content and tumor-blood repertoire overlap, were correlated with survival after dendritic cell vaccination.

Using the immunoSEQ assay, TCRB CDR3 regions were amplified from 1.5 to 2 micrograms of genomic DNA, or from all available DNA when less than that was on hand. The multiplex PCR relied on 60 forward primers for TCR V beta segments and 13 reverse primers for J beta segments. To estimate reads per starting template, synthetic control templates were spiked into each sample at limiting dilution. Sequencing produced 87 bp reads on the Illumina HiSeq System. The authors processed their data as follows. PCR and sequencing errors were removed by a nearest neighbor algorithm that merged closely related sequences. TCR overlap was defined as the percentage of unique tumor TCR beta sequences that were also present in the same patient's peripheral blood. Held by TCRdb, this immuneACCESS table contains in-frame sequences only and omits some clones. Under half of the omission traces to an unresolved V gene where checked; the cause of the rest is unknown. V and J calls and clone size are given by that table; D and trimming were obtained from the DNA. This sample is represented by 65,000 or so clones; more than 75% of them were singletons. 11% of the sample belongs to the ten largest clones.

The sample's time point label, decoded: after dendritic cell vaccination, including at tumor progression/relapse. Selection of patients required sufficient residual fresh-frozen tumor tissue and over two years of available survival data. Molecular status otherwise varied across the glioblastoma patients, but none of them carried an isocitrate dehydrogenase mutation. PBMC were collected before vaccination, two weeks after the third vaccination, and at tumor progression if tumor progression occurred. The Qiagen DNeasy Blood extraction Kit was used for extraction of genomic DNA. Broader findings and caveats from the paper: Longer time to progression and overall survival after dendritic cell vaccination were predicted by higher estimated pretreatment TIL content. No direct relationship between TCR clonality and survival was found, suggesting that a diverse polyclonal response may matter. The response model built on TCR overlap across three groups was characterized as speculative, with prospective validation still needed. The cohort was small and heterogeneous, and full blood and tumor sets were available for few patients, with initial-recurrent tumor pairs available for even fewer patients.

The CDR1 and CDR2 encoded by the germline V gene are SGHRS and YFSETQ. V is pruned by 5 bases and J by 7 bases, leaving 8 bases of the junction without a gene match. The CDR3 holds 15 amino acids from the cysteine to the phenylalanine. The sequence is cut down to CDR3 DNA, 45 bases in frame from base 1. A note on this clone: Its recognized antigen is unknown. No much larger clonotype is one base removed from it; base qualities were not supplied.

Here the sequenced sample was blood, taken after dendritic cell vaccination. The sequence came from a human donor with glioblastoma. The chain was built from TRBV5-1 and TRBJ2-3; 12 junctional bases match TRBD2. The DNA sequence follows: TGCGCCAGCAGAGAACTAGCGGGAGGACCGAATACGCAGTATTTT. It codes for CASRELAGGPNTQYF.